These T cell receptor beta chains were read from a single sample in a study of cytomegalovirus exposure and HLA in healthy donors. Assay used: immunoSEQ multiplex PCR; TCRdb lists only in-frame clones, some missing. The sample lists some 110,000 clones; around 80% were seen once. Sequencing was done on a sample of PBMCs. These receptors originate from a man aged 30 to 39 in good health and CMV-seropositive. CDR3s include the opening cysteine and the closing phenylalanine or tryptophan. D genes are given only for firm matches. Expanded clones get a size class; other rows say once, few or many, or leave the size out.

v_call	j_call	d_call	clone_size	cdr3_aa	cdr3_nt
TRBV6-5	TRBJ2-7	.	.	CASRETGLSPYEQYF	TGTGCCAGCAGGGAGACAGGCCTTTCTCCCTACGAGCAGTACTTC
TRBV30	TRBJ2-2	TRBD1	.	CAWGTGSPGELFF	TGTGCCTGGGGGACAGGGAGTCCCGGGGAGCTGTTTTTT
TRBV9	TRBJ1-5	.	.	CASSRGEGQPQHF	TGTGCCAGCAGCCGAGGGGAGGGTCAGCCCCAGCATTTT
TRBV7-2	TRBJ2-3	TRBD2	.	CASSLATSGGSYTDTQYF	TGTGCCAGCAGCTTAGCAACTAGCGGGGGGTCCTACACAGATACGCAGTATTTT
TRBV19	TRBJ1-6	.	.	CASSPRHVGTLHF	TGTGCCAGTAGTCCTCGACACGTGGGCACCCTCCACTTT
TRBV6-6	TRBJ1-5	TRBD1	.	CASRTGDQPQHF	TGTGCCAGCAGGACAGGGGATCAGCCCCAGCATTTT
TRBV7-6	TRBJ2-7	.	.	CASSPGQLIHEQYF	TGTGCCAGCAGTCCCGGACAGCTGATCCACGAGCAGTACTTC
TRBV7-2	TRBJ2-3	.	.	CASSFSRGEGTQYF	TGTGCCAGCAGCTTCTCCAGGGGGGAAGGTACGCAGTATTTT
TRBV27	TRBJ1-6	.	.	CASSLRGGGGQGRHSPLHF	TGTGCCAGCAGTTTAAGGGGGGGCGGGGGGCAGGGGAGGCATTCACCCCTCCACTTT
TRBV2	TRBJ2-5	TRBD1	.	CASRKGTVQETQYF	TGTGCCAGCAGGAAGGGGACAGTCCAAGAGACCCAGTACTTC
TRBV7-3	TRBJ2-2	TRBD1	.	CASSQDRVRTGELFF	TGTGCCAGCAGCCAAGACAGGGTTCGCACCGGGGAGCTGTTTTTT
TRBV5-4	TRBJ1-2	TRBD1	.	CASSFSLTGNYGYTF	TGTGCCAGCAGCTTTTCTCTGACAGGGAACTATGGCTACACCTTC
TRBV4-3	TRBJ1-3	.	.	CASSQDTGKVGNTIYF	TGCGCCAGCAGCCAAGATACAGGGAAAGTAGGAAACACCATATATTTT
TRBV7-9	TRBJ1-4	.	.	CSSSLGAEKLFF	TGTTCCAGCAGCTTAGGAGCTGAAAAACTGTTTTTT
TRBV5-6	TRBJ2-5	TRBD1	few	CASSFGQVGETQYF	TGTGCCAGCAGCTTTGGACAGGTCGGGGAGACCCAGTACTTC
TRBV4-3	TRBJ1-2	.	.	CASSQDALRRGYGYTF	TGCGCCAGCAGCCAAGATGCGTTAAGACGGGGCTATGGCTACACCTTC
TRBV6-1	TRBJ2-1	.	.	CASSGGGTYNEQFF	TGTGCCAGCAGTGGTGGGGGGACCTACAATGAGCAGTTCTTC
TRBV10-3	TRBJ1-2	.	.	CAIGGREANYGYTF	TGTGCCATCGGTGGTCGGGAAGCGAACTATGGCTACACCTTC
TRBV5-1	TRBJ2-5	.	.	CASSKGVQETQYF	TGCGCCAGCAGTAAGGGGGTACAAGAGACCCAGTACTTC
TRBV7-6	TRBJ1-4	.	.	CASSGVTGQRGEKLFF	TGTGCCAGCAGCGGGGTAACGGGACAACGAGGGGAAAAACTGTTTTTT
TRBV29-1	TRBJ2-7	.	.	CSVIRDSSYEQYF	TGCAGCGTAATCCGGGACTCGTCCTACGAGCAGTACTTC
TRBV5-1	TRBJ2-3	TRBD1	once	CASSPTGGPSTDTQYF	TGCGCCAGCAGCCCGACAGGGGGACCCAGCACAGATACGCAGTATTTT
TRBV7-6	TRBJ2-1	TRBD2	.	CASSLGPSGGAGNEQFF	TGTGCCAGCAGCTTAGGTCCTAGCGGGGGGGCGGGAAATGAGCAGTTCTTC
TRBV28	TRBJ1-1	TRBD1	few	CASRGQRDTEAFF	TGTGCCAGCAGGGGACAGCGGGACACTGAAGCTTTCTTT
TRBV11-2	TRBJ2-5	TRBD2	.	CASSSWGGFRTQYF	TGTGCCAGCAGTTCATGGGGAGGGTTTCGGACCCAGTACTTC
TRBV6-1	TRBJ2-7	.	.	CASSGRTGRASYEQYF	TGTGCCAGCAGTGGACGGACAGGGAGGGCCTCCTACGAGCAGTACTTC
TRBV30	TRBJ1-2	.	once	CAWNLRESSYGYTF	TGTGCCTGGAATCTCCGGGAATCAAGCTATGGCTACACCTTC
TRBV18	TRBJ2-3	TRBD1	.	CASSPAGGRMADTQYF	TGTGCCAGCTCACCAGCAGGGGGTAGGATGGCAGATACGCAGTATTTT
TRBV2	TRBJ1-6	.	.	CASSDPHPGNSPLHF	TGTGCCAGCAGTGACCCCCACCCCGGGAATTCACCCCTCCACTTT
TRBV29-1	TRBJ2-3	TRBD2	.	CSVEGRGDADTQYF	TGCAGCGTTGAAGGGCGGGGGGACGCAGATACGCAGTATTTT
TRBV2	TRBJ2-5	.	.	CASSSERQETQYF	TGTGCCAGCAGTTCCGAGCGGCAAGAGACCCAGTACTTC
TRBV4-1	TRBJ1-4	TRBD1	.	CASSPMDRGDEKLFF	TGCGCCAGCAGCCCAATGGACAGGGGTGATGAAAAACTGTTTTTT
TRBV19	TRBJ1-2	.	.	CASSIQGLGEYGYTF	TGTGCCAGTAGTATCCAGGGGTTGGGGGAATATGGCTACACCTTC
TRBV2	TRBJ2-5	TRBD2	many	CASSETGGPIETQYF	TGTGCCAGCAGTGAAACGGGGGGGCCGATTGAGACCCAGTACTTC
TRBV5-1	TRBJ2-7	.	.	CASSLWGSSYEQYF	TGCGCCAGCAGCCTATGGGGCAGCTCCTACGAGCAGTACTTC
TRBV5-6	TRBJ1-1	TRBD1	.	CASSRTGLMVLEAFF	TGTGCCAGCAGCCGGACAGGGCTTATGGTCCTTGAGGCTTTCTTT
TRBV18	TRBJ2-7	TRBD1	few	CASSPEGQGVGPYF	TGTGCCAGCTCACCAGAAGGACAGGGAGTAGGGCCGTACTTC
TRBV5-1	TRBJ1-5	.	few	CASRETVETPQHF	TGCGCCAGCCGGGAGACCGTAGAGACGCCCCAGCATTTT
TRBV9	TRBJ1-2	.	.	CASSVALANYGYTF	TGTGCCAGCAGCGTAGCCCTAGCTAACTATGGCTACACCTTC
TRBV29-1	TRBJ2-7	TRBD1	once	CSVEGQGGYEQYF	TGCAGCGTTGAAGGACAGGGGGGCTACGAGCAGTACTTC
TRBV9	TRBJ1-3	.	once	CASSPLSSGNTIYF	TGTGCCAGCAGCCCCCTGAGCTCTGGAAACACCATATATTTT
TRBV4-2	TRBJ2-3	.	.	CASSQTTSTDTQYF	TGTGCCAGCAGCCAGACGACTTCCACAGATACGCAGTATTTT
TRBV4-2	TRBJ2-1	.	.	CASSRGTLSYNEQFF	TGTGCCAGCAGCCGCGGGACTCTTTCTTACAATGAGCAGTTCTTC
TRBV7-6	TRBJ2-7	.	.	CASSLLGGPEQYF	TGTGCCAGCAGCTTACTAGGGGGTCCCGAGCAGTACTTC
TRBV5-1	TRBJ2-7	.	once	CASSLDPQPAPEQYF	TGCGCCAGCAGCTTGGATCCACAGCCCGCCCCAGAGCAGTACTTC
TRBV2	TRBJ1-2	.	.	CAIIPRAGRPKALYGYTF	TGTGCCATAATACCCAGGGCAGGAAGGCCCAAGGCACTCTATGGCTACACCTTC
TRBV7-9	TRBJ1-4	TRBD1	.	CASSLVGTGDEKLFF	TGTGCCAGCAGCTTAGTTGGGACAGGGGATGAAAAACTGTTTTTT
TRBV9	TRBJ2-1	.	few	CASSVHSLSSYNEQFF	TGTGCCAGCAGCGTCCATTCGTTGAGCTCCTACAATGAGCAGTTCTTC
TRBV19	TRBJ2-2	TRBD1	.	CASSPGTGYAGELFF	TGTGCCAGTAGTCCTGGGACAGGGTATGCCGGGGAGCTGTTTTTT
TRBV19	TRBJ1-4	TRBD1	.	CASSNQGATNEKLFF	TGTGCCAGTAGTAACCAGGGGGCAACTAATGAAAAACTGTTTTTT
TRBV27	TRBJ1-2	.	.	CASSLGVNYGYTF	TGTGCCAGCTCGCTCGGGGTTAACTATGGCTACACCTTC
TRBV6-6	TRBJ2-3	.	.	CASSRQDTQYF	TGTGCCAGCAGTCGACAAGATACGCAGTATTTT
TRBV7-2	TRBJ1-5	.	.	CATRQGNQPQHF	TGTGCCACCCGACAGGGCAATCAGCCCCAGCATTTT
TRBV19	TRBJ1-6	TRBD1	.	CASSLRDRVNSPLHF	TGTGCCAGTAGTCTCCGGGACAGGGTAAACTCACCCCTCCACTTT
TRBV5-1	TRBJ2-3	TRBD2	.	CASSPLAGGPNTQYF	TGCGCCAGCAGCCCACTAGCGGGGGGGCCAAATACGCAGTATTTT
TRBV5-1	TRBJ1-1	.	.	CASSSGSGTEAFF	TGCGCCAGCAGCTCTGGTTCGGGCACTGAAGCTTTCTTT